This T cell receptor beta chain was sequenced during a study of cytomegalovirus exposure and HLA in healthy donors. 13 Jbeta primers and 60 Vbeta primers were used for the PCR. TCRdb's table, derived via immunoSEQ multiplex PCR, lists solely in-frame clones and lacks some. The sample carries fewer than 200,000 clones, roughly 84% recorded once. Germline values: CDR1 MNHEY, CDR2 SMNVEV (reference sequence). The V end was cut by 5 bases, the J end by 7 bases, with 15 bases between. The CDR3 totals 14 residues. V usage is TRBV27 and J usage is TRBJ2-4, with a weak D call TRBD1 (5 bases). Source material: PBMCs. The source is a man between 18 and 35 years old in good health and CMV-seropositive. The CDR3 DNA follows: TGTGCCAGCAGTCTAGTGACAGAGCCTAACATTCAGTACTTC. As protein: CASSLVTEPNIQYF.